This record covers a single T cell receptor (beta chain). This specimen belongs to a study of blood T cell repertoires in COVID-19. The overall study: COVID-19 samples collected from the United States, Italy and Spain covered acute and convalescent phases. T cells, B-cell-depleted T cells, or PBMCs provided the cDNA or gDNA that served as material.

Methods used by the authors: Researchers report that nucleated cell counts were estimated from reference gene primer amplification. Sequencing used immunoSEQ multiplex PCR; TCRdb keeps in-frame clones, though not all of them. V and J calls plus clone size are reproduced from that table; the DNA served to infer D and trimming. The table records about 270,000 clones, around 85% of them present only once. The length of the CDR3 is 15 residues. The junction had 6 bases not matched to a gene; V was cut back by 4 bases and J by 4 bases. Germline CDR1 and CDR2: SGHRS and YFSETQ. This clonotype was obtained from a woman between 65 and 79 years old with acute or convalescent COVID-19. Sequencing was carried out using peripheral blood. V gene TRBV5-1 combines with J gene TRBJ2-7; 12 bases line up with TRBD2. CDR3 residues: CASSPRTSGIYEQYF. CDR3 sequence (DNA): TGCGCCAGCAGCCCCCGGACTAGCGGGATATACGAGCAGTACTTC.